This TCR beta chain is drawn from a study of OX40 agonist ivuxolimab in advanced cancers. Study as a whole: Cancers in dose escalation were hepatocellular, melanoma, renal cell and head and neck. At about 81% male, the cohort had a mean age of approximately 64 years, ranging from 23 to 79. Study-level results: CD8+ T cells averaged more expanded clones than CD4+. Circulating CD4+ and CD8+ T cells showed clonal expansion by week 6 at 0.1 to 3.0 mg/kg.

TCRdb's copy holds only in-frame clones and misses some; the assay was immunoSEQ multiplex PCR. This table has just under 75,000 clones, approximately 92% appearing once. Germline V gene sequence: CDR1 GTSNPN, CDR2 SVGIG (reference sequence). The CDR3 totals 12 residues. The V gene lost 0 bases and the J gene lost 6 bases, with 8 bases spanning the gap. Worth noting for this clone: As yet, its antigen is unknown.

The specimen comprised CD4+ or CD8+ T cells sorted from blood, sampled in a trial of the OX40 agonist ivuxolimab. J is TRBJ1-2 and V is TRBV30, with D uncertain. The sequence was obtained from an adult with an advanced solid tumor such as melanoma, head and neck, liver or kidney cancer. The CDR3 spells CAWSVNADGYTF. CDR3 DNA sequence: TGTGCCTGGAGTGTAAACGCGGATGGCTACACCTTC.